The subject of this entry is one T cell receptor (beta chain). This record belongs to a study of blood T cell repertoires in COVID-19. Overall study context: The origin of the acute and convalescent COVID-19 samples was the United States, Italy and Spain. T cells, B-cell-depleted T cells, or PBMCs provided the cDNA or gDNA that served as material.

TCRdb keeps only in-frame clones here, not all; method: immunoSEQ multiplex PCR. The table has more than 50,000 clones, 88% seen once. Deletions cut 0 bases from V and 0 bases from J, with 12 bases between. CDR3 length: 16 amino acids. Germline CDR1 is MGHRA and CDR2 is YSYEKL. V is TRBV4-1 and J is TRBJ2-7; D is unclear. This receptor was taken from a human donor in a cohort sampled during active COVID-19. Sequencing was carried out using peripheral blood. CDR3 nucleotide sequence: TGCGCCAGCAGCCAAGAGCCTTATGGCAACTCCTACGAGCAGTACTTC. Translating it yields CASSQEPYGNSYEQYF.